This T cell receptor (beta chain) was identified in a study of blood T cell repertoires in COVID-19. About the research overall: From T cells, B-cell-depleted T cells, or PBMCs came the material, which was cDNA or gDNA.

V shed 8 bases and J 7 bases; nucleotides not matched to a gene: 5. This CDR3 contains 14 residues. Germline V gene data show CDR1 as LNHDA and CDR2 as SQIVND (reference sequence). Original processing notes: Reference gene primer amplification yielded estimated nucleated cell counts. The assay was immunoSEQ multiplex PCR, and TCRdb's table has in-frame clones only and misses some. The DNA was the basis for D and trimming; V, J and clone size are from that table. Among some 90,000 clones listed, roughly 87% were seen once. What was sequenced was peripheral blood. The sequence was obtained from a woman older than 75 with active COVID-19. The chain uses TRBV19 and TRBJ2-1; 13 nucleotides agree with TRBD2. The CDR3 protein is CASSGTSGTNEQFF. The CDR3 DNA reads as TGTGCCAGTTCCGGGACTAGCGGGACAAATGAGCAGTTCTTC.